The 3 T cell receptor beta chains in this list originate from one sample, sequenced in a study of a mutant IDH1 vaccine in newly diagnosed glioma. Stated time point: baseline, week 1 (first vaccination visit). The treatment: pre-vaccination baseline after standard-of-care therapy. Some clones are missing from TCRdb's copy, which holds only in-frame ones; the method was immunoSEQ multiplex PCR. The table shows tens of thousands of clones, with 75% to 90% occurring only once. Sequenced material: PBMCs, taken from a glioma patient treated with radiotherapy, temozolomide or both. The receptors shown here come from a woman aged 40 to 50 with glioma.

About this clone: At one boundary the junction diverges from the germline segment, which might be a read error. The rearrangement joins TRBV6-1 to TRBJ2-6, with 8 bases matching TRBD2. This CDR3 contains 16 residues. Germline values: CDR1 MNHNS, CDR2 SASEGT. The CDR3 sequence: CASSGLAPPGANVLTF. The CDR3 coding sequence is TGTGCCAGTAGTGGACTAGCTCCTCCTGGGGCCAACGTCCTGACTTTC.

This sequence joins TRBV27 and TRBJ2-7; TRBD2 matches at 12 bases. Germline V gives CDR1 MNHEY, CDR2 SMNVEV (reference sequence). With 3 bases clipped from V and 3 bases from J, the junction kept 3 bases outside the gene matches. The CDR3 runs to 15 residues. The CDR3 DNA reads TGTGCCAGCAGTTTTTCTAGCGGGGGGGGCTACGAGCAGTACTTC. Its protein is CASSFSSGGGYEQYF.

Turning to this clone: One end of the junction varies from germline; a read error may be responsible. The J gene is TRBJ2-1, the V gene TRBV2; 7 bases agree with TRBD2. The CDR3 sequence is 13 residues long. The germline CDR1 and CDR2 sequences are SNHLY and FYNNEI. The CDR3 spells CASSEGEGLHSLF. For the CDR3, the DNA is TGTGCCAGCAGTGAAGGGGAGGGACTCCACAGTCTCTTC.